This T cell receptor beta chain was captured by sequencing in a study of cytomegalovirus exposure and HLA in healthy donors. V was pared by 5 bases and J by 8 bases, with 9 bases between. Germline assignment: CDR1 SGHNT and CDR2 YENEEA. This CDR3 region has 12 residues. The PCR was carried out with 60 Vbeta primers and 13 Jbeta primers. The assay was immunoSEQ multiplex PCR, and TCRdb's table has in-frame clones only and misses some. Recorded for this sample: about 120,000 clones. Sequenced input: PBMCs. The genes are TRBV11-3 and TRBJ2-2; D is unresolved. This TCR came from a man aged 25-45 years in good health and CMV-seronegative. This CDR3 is CASSPSRGELFF. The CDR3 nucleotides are TGTGCCAGCAGCCCTAGTCGAGGGGAGCTGTTTTTT. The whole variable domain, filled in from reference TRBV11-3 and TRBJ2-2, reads EAGVVQSPRYKIIEKKQPVAFWCNPISGHNTLYWYLQNLGQGPELLIRYENEEAVDDSQLPKDRFSAERLKGVDSTLKIQPAELGDSAVYLCASSPSRGELFFGEGSRLTVL.